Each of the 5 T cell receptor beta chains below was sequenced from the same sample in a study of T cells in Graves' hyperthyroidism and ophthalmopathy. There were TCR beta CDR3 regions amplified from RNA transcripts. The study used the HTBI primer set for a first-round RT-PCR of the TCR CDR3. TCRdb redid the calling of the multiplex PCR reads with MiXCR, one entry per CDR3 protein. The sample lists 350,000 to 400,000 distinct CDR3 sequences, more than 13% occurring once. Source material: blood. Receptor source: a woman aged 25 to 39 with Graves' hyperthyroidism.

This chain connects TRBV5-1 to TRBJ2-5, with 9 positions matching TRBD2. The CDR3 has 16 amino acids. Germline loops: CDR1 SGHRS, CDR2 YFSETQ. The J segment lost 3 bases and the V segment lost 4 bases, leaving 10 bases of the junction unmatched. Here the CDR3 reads CASSGLASGTKETQYF. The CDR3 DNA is TGCGCCAGCAGCGGACTCGCTAGCGGGACAAAAGAGACCCAGTACTTC.

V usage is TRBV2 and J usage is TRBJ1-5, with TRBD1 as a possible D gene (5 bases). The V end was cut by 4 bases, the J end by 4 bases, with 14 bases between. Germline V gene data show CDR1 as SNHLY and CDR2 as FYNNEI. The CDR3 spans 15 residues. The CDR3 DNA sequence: TGTGCCAGCAGTGGGGGGTTCTTTCGTAATCAGCCCCAGCATTTT. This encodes CASSGGFFRNQPQHF.

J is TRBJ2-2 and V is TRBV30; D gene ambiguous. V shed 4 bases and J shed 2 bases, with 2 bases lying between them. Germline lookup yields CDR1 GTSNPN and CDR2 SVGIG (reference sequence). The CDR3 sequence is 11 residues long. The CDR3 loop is CAWINTGELFF. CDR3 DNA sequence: TGTGCCTGGATAAACACCGGGGAGCTGTTTTTT.

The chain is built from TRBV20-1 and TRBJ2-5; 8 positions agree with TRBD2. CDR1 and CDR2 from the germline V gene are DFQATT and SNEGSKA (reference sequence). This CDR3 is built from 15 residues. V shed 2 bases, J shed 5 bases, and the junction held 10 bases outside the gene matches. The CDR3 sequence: CSARTPGLGGETQYF. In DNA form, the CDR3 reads TGCAGTGCTAGAACCCCGGGACTAGGAGGGGAGACCCAGTACTTC.

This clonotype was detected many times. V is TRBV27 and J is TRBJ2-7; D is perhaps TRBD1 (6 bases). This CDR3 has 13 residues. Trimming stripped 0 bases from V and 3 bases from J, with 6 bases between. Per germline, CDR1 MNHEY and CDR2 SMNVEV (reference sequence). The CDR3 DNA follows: TGTGCCAGCAGTTTATCGGACAGCTACGAGCAGTACTTC. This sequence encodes CASSLSDSYEQYF.